This T cell receptor (beta chain) was documented in a study of blood T cell repertoires in COVID-19. Some clones are missing from TCRdb's copy, which holds only in-frame ones; the method was immunoSEQ multiplex PCR. The table shows roughly 41,000 clones, with about 83% occurring only once. Input material: peripheral blood. The TCR comes from an elderly woman with acute or convalescent COVID-19.

DNA of the CDR3: TGTGCCAGCTCCGAGACAGTCAATCAGCCCCAGCATTTT. Translation: CASSETVNQPQHF. V usage is TRBV18 and J usage is TRBJ1-5; D may be TRBD1 (5 bases). CDR1 is KGHSH, CDR2 LQKENI, per germline. Trimming pared 6 bases from V and 3 bases from J, leaving 9 bases between. The CDR3 is 13 amino acids.